The T cell receptor (beta chain) under discussion was sequenced for a study of blood T cell repertoires in COVID-19. Trimming took 5 bases from V and 2 from J, leaving 24 bases between them. The CDR3 sequence is 18 residues long. In germline, CDR1 is SGHAT, CDR2 FQNNGV. Assignment of participants to cohorts was predicated upon participant-reported clinical history. In the source study's methods: Amplification of reference gene primers provided the estimated nucleated cell counts. Clones were read by immunoSEQ multiplex PCR, and TCRdb kept only the in-frame ones, dropping some. V, J and clone size are those of that table, while D and trimming were read from the DNA. The data show around 450,000 clones, about 85% seen once.

V and J are TRBV11-2 and TRBJ1-2, with a weak D call TRBD1 (6 bases). This receptor was taken from a woman younger than 35 who had recovered from COVID-19. Sequencing was done on a sample of PBMCs or T cells enriched from blood (not recorded which). The CDR3 reads CASSDNLQGWGRNYGYTF. For the CDR3, the DNA is TGTGCCAGCAGCGACAATCTACAGGGTTGGGGAAGAAACTATGGCTACACCTTC. Based on the CDR3 plus reference TRBV11-2 and TRBJ1-2, the full variable domain is EAGVAQSPRYKIIEKRQSVAFWCNPISGHATLYWYQQILGQGPKLLIQFQNNGVVDDSQLPKDRFSAERLKGVDSTLKIQPAKLEDSAVYLCASSDNLQGWGRNYGYTFGSGTRLTVV.